This T cell receptor beta chain was documented in a study of OX40 agonist ivuxolimab in advanced cancers. Study-level background: In this trial design, patients received ivuxolimab intravenously at 0.01 to 10 mg/kg every 2 weeks. Dose-escalation patients were diagnosed with hepatocellular carcinoma, melanoma, renal cell cancer or head and neck cancer.

The repertoire was sequenced with immunoSEQ multiplex PCR; TCRdb's copy has only in-frame clones and lacks some. In the table there are roughly 70,000 clones, roughly 86% of which are singletons. V dropped 1 base and J dropped 1 base, with 10 bases sitting between them. Looked up from germline, CDR1 is SEHNR and CDR2 is FQNEAQ (reference sequence). There are 15 residues in the CDR3. With regard to this clone: The antigen remains unidentified. Other DNA sequences in this sample translate to the same CDR3.

Overall study results and limits: Researchers did not determine the expanded peripheral T cells' antigen specificity.

The source material was CD4+ or CD8+ T cells sorted from blood, sampled in a trial of the OX40 agonist ivuxolimab. The clonotype originates from an adult with an advanced solid tumor such as melanoma, head and neck, liver or kidney cancer. The chain employs TRBV7-9 and TRBJ1-2, with D possibly being TRBD1 (5 bases). The CDR3 reads CASSLVGDLNYGYTF. The CDR3 DNA follows: TGTGCCAGCAGCTTAGTAGGGGACCTTAACTATGGCTACACCTTC.